This TCR beta chain appears in the sequencing data of a study of Graves' ophthalmopathy and Graves' hyperthyroidism. This CDR3 comprises 18 residues. CDR1 is SNHLY, CDR2 FYNNEI, per germline. The V gene end was trimmed by 6 bases and the J gene end by 1 base; junction bases not matched to a gene: 14. This clonotype has only a few counts. RNA transcripts were the source from which TCR beta CDR3 regions were amplified. After a first-round RT-PCR with HTBI primers, a second-round multiplex PCR was run. MiXCR, applied by TCRdb to the multiplex PCR reads, yields one record per CDR3 protein. The sample includes 740,000 or so distinct CDR3 sequences, roughly two fifths of them seen just once.

This chain joins TRBV2 and TRBJ2-2; 7 bases fit TRBD1. Sequencing was carried out using peripheral blood. The TCR originated in an adult man with Graves' ophthalmopathy. The CDR3 coding sequence is TGTGCCAGCAGGATTCCGGGACAGTGGAGCGAGAACACCGGGGAGCTGTTTTTT. Protein product: CASRIPGQWSENTGELFF.